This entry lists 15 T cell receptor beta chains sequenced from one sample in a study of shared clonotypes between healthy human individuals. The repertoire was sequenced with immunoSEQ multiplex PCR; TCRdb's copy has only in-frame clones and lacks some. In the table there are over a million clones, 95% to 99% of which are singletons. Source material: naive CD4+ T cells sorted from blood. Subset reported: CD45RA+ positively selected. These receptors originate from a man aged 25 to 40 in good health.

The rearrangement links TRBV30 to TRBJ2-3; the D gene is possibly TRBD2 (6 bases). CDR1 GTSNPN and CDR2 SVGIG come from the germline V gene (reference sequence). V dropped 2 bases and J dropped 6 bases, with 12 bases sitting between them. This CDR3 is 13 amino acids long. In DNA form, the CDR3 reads TGTGCCTGGAGTCCCCTCGGAGGGGATACGCAGTATTTT. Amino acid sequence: CAWSPLGGDTQYF.

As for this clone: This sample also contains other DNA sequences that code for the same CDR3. CDR3 sequence: CASSPTGGEQYF. CDR3 nucleotides: TGTGCCAGCTCGCCTACAGGGGGCGAGCAGTACTTC. V usage is TRBV18 and J usage is TRBJ2-7; 8 positions agree with TRBD1. V shed 6 bases and J 6 bases; nucleotides not matched to a gene: 4. From germline, CDR1 is KGHSH and CDR2 LQKENI. There are 12 residues in the CDR3.

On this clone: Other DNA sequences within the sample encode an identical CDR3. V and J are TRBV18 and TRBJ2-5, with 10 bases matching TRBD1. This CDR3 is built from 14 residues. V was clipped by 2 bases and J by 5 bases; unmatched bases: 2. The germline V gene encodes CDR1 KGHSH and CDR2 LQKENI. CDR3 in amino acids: CASSPGTGDETQYF. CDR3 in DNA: TGTGCCAGCTCACCAGGGACAGGGGACGAGACCCAGTACTTC.

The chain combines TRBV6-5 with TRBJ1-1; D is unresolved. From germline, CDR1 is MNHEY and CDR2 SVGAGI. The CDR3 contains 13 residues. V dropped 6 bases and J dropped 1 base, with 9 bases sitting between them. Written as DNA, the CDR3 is TGTGCCAGCAGCCTTTCGAGGAACACTGAAGCTTTCTTT. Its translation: CASSLSRNTEAFF.

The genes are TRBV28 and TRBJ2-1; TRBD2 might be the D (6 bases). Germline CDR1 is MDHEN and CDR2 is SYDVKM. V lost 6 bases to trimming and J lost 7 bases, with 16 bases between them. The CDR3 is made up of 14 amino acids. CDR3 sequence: CASSKKGRTNEQFF. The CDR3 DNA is TGTGCCAGCAGCAAAAAGGGGAGGACAAATGAGCAGTTCTTC.

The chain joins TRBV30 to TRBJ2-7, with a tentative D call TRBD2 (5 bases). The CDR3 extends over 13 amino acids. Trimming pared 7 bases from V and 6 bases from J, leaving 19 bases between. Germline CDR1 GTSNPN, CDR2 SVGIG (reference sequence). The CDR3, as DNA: TGTGCCTCCCGTGTACTAGAGGCTACCGAGCAGTACTTC. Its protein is CASRVLEATEQYF.

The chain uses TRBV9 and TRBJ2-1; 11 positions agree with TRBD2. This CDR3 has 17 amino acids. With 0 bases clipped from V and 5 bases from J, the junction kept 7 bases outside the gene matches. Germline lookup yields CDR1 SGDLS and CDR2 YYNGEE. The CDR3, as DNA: TGTGCCAGCAGCGTAGCTAGTGGGACTAGCGGCAACAATGAGCAGTTCTTC. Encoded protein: CASSVASGTSGNNEQFF.

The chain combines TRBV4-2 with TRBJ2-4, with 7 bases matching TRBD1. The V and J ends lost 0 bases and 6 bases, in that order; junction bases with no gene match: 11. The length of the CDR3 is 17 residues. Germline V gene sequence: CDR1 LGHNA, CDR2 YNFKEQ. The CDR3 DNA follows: TGTGCCAGCAGCCAAGAGAAAGTTTTGTGGGACAGAAACATTCAGTACTTC. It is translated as CASSQEKVLWDRNIQYF.

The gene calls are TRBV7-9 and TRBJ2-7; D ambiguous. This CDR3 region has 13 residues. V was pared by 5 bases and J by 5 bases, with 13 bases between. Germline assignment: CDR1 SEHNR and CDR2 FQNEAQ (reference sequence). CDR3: CASSAEVGDEQYF. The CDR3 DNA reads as TGTGCCAGCAGCGCGGAAGTGGGTGACGAGCAGTACTTC.

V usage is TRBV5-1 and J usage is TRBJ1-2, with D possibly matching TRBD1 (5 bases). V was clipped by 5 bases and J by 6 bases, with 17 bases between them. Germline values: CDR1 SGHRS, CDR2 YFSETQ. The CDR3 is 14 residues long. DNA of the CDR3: TGCGCCAGCAGTCTGTGGGGACCCGAAGATGGCTACACCTTC. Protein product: CASSLWGPEDGYTF.

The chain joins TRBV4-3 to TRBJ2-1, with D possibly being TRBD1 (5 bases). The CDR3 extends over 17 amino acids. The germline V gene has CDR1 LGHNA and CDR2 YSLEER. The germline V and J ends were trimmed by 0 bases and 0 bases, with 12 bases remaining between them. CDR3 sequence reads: CASSQEGWGSSYNEQFF. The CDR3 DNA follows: TGCGCCAGCAGCCAAGAGGGTTGGGGCTCCTCCTACAATGAGCAGTTCTTC.

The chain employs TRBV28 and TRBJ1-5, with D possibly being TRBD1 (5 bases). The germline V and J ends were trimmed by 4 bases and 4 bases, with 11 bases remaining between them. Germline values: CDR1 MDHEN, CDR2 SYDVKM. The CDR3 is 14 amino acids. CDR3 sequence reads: CASSSAGGNQPQHF. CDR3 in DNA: TGTGCCAGCAGTTCCGCGGGGGGTAATCAGCCCCAGCATTTT. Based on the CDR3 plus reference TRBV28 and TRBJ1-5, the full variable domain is DVKVTQSSRYLVKRTGEKVFLECVQDMDHENMFWYRQDPGLGLRLIYFSYDVKMKEKGDIPEGYSVSREKKERFSLILESASTNQTSMYLCASSSAGGNQPQHFGDGTRLSIL.

The DNA for the CDR3 is TGCGCCAGCAGCCAAGATCAACTAGCGGGAGGGCGGGTGGATACGCAGTATTTT. Encoded protein: CASSQDQLAGGRVDTQYF. This chain joins TRBV4-3 and TRBJ2-3; 13 bases map to TRBD2. The CDR3 is 18 residues long. CDR1 and CDR2 from the germline V gene are LGHNA and YSLEER. Germline trimming cut 0 bases from V and 6 bases from J; bases unmatched to any gene: 9.

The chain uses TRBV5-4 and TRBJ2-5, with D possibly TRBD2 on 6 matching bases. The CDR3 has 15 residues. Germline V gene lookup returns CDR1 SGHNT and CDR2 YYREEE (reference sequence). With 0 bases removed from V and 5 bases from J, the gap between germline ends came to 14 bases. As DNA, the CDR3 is TGTGCCAGCAGCTTGGAGTCGGGTAGCGGCGAGACCCAGTACTTC. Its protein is CASSLESGSGETQYF.

The CDR3 reads CASSLGHQETQYF. Here the CDR3 DNA reads TGTGCCAGCAGCTTAGGCCACCAAGAGACCCAGTACTTC. The chain employs TRBV7-8 and TRBJ2-5; no clear D. V was shortened by 1 base and J by 0 bases, with 3 bases between the two germline ends. Germline-derived CDR1 and CDR2 are SGHVS and FQNEAQ. This CDR3 contains 13 residues. Combining the CDR3 with reference TRBV7-8 and TRBJ2-5 gives the whole variable domain GAGVSQSPRYKVAKRGQDVALRCDPISGHVSLFWYQQALGQGPEFLTYFQNEAQLDKSGLPSDRFFAERPEGSVSTLKIQRTQQEDSAVYLCASSLGHQETQYFGPGTRLLVL.